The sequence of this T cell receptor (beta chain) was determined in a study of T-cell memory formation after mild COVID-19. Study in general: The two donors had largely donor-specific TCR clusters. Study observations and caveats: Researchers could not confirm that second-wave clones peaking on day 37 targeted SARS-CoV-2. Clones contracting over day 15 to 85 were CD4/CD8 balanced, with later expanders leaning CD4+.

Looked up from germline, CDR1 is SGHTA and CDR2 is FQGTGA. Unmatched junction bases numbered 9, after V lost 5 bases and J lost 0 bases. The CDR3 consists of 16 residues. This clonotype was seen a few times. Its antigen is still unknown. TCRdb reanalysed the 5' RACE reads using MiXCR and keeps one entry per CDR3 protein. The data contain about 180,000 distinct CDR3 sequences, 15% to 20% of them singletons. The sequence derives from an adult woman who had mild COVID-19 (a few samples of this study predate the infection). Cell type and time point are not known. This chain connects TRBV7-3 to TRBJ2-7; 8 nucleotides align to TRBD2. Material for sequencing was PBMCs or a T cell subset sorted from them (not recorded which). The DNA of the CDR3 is TGTGCCAGCAGCCCCCATCAGGGGACTAGCTCCTACGAGCAGTACTTC. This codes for CASSPHQGTSSYEQYF.